The 5 T cell receptor beta chains below come from one sample, sequenced in a study of circulating tumor DNA in untreated peripheral T-cell lymphoma. The repertoire was sequenced with immunoSEQ multiplex PCR; TCRdb's copy has only in-frame clones and lacks some. The data contain around 6,100 clones, 62% of them seen just once; the ten biggest clones take up around 60%. Sequencing was carried out using tumor tissue. The receptor source for this set is a human donor with peripheral T-cell lymphoma.

By its share, this clone is medium-sized. The chain couples TRBV11-3 to TRBJ2-5; a weak D match, TRBD2 (5 bases). CDR1 is SGHNT, CDR2 YENEEA, per germline. The CDR3 has 14 residues. V lost 3 bases and J lost 4, with 12 bases in between. CDR3 region: CASSFAGSGETQYF. Here the CDR3 DNA reads TGTGCCAGCAGCTTTGCCGGCAGCGGAGAGACCCAGTACTTC. Based on the CDR3 plus reference TRBV11-3 and TRBJ2-5, the full variable domain is EAGVVQSPRYKIIEKKQPVAFWCNPISGHNTLYWYLQNLGQGPELLIRYENEEAVDDSQLPKDRFSAERLKGVDSTLKIQPAELGDSAVYLCASSFAGSGETQYFGPGTRLLVL.

The V and J genes are TRBV28 and TRBJ1-1; D is unresolved. CDR3 size: 16 residues. Germline loops: CDR1 MDHEN, CDR2 SYDVKM. V was cut by 4 bases and J by 0 bases, with 15 bases left in between. CDR3: CASSSFETGMNTEAFF. CDR3 DNA sequence: TGTGCCAGCAGTTCCTTCGAGACGGGCATGAACACTGAAGCTTTCTTT.

This clone turned up a few times. This chain links TRBV11-3 with TRBJ1-2; the D is unclear. The CDR3 has 15 amino acids. Trimming took 3 bases from V and 8 from J, leaving 19 bases between them. Germline assignment: CDR1 SGHNT and CDR2 YENEEA. CDR3 in DNA: TGTGCCAGCAGCTTGGGAGCAGCAGGTCTAGGCGGCTACACCTTC. This encodes CASSLGAAGLGGYTF.

This chain joins TRBV19 and TRBJ1-1; no clear D. V shed 6 bases and J shed 1 base, with 15 bases lying between them. This CDR3 region has 15 residues. Germline-derived CDR1 and CDR2 are LNHDA and SQIVND (reference sequence). The chain's CDR3 is CASRPIDTTNTEAFF. The CDR3 DNA is TGTGCCAGTAGGCCGATCGACACCACGAACACTGAAGCTTTCTTT.

The CDR3 protein is CASSPGPGRKNPYEQYF. The CDR3 DNA reads as TGTGCCAGTAGTCCAGGACCCGGACGAAAAAATCCCTACGAGCAGTACTTC. This sequence joins TRBV19 and TRBJ2-7; D is uncertain. The length of the CDR3 is 17 residues. With 5 bases removed from V and 2 bases from J, the gap between germline ends came to 22 bases. The germline CDR1 and CDR2 sequences are LNHDA and SQIVND (reference sequence).